Below, one TCR beta chain is given with its context. Its antigen is not identified. The table came from immunoSEQ multiplex PCR; TCRdb's copy has only in-frame clones and leaves some out. The sample holds about 150,000 clones; 85% to 95% are singletons and the top ten take roughly 1.6%. Germline CDR1 is SNHLY and CDR2 is FYNNEI. This CDR3 contains 15 residues. J lost 5 bases, V lost 6 bases, and 11 bases had no gene match. This sample is part of a study of T cell responses to AZD1222 COVID-19 vaccine. The study, taken as a whole, reports: Every sample of the repertoires postdated the peak T cell response. The sample set comprised mostly white British donors with more females, and clonal diversity was possibly underestimated.

This chain links TRBV2 with TRBJ2-7, with 9 positions matching TRBD1. The sample in question was peripheral blood, obtained 28 days after the second AZD1222 dose. The source of this sequence is an adult who received the AZD1222 COVID-19 vaccine. This CDR3 reads CASRDSGTGFDEQYF. DNA of the CDR3: TGTGCCAGCAGGGACTCCGGGACAGGGTTTGACGAGCAGTACTTC.